Shown below are 2 T cell receptor beta chains from a single sample sequenced in a study of control samples from healthy donors and cancer patients. Sequenced by immunoSEQ multiplex PCR; TCRdb stores in-frame clones only, minus some. The sample includes under 100,000 clones, approximately 93% of them seen just once. The sample comprised blood. These receptors all come from a woman in her 30s in good health.

V usage is TRBV14 and J usage is TRBJ1-2; D is possibly TRBD1 (5 bases). Germline V CDR1 and CDR2: SGHDN, FVKESK. V lost 4 bases and J lost 6, with 15 bases in between. The CDR3 sequence is 14 residues long. Here the CDR3 DNA reads TGTGCCAGCAGCCGGGGAAAGGGGCTTAATGGCTACACCTTC. Its translation is CASSRGKGLNGYTF.

The rearrangement links TRBV12-3 or TRBV12-4 to TRBJ1-6; D gene ambiguous. The CDR3 runs 13 residues. Trimming took 5 bases from V and 9 from J, leaving 11 bases between them. In DNA, the CDR3 is TGTGCCAGCAGTCGGGGAGGACGTTCACCCCTCCACTTT. Its protein is CASSRGGRSPLHF.